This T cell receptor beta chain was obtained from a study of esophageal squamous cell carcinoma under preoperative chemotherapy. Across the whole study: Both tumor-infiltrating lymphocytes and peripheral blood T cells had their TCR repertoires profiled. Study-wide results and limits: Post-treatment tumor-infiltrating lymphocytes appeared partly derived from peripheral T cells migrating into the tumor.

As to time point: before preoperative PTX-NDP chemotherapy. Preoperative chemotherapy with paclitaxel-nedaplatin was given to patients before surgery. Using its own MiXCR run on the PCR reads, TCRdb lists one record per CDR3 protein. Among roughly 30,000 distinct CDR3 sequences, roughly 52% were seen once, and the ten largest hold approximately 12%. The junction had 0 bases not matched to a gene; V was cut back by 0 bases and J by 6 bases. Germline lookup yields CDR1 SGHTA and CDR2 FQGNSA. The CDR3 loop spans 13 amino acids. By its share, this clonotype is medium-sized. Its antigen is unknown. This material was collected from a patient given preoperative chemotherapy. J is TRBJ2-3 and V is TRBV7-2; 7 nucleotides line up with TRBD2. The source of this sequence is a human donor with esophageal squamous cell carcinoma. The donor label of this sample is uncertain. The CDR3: CASSLAGGDTQYF. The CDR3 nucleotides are TGTGCCAGCAGCTTAGCGGGGGGGGATACGCAGTATTTT.